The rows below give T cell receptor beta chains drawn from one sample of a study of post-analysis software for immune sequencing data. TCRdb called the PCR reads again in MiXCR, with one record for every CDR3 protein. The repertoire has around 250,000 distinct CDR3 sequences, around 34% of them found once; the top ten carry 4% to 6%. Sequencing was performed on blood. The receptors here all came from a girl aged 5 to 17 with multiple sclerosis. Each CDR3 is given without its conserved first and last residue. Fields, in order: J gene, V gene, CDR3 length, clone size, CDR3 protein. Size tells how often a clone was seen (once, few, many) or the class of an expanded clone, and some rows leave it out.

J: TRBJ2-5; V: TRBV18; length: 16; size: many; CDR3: ASSPEDRGRPGQETQY
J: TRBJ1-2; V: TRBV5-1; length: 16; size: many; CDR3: ASAKFTTGQGANYGYT
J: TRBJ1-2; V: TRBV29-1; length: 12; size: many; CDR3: SVGTGTHSYGYT
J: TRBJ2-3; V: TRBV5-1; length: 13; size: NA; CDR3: ASSLERAGTDTQY
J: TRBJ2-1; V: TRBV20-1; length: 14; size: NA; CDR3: SAFPRSSGDTNEQF
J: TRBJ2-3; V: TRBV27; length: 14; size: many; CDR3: ASSFLAGGITDTQY
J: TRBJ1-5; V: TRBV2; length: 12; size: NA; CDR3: ASVRDRGNQPQH
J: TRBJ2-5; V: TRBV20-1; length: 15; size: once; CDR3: SARDPLSGQGYNEQY
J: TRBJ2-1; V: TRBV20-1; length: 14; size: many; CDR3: SAPTRSGRARNEQF
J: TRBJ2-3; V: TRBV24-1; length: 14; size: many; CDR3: ATSDPGTQDTDTQY
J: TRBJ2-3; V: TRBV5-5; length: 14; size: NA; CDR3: ASSSDRVGGADTQY
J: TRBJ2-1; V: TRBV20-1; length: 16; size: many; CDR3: SARDWLAGVSSYNEQF
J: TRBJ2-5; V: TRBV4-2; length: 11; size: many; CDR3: ASSQGRQETQY
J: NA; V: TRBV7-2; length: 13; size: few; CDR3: ASNLPGQGLYEQY
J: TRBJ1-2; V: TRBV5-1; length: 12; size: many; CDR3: ASSPGQGNYGYT
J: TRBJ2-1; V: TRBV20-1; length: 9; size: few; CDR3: RGGRGGEQF
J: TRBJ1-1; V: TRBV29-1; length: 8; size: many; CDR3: SVVGSEAF
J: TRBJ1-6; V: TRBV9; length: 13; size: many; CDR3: ASSARQGPNSPLH
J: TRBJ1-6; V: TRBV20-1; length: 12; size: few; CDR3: SATKATFYSPLH
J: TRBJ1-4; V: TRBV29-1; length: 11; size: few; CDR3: SVRGRLNEKLF
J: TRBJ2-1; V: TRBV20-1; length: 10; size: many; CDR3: SARRQGNEQF
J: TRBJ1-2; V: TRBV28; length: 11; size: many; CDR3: ASSLGTASGYT
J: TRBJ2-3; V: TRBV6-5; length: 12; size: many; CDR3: ASSDPGLIDTQY
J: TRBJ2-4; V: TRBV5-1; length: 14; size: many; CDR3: ASSLTAVEAKNIQY
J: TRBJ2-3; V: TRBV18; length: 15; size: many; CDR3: ASSPPVGTGATDTQY
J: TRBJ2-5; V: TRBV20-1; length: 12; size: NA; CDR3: SASGAASQETQY
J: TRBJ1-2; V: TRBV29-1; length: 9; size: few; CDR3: SVARRASYT
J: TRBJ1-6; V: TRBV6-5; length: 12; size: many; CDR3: ASSSRAKNSPLH
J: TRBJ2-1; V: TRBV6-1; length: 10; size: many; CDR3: ASSNPRSEQF
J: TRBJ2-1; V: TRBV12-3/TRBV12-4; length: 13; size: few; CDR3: ASRRSGGPYNEQF
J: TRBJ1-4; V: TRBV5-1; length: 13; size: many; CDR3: ASSSSGTGRGKLF
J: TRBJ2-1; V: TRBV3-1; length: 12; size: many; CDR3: ASSQGLDYNEQF
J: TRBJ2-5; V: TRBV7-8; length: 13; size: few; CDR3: ASSPLAGVQEPQY
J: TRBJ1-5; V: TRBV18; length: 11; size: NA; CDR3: ASPPEQARPQH
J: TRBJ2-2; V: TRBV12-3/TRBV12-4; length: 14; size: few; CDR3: ASSHRLAGAAGELF
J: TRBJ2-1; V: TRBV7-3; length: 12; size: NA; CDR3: ASSPQQGRNEQF
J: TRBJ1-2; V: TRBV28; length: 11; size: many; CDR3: ASSLLSNYGYT
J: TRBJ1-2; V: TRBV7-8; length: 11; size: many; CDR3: ASSFDPGRGYT
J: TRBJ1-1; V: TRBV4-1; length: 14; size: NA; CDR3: ASSHTTLRGNTEAF
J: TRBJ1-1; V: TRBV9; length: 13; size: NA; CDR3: ASSGEPQMNTEAF
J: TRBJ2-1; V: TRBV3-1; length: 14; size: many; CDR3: ASSQGRGGGRGEQF
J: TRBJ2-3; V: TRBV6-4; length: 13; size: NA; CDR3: ASSASAGGVDTQY
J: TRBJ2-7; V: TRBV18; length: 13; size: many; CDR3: ASSPGTGPPYEQY
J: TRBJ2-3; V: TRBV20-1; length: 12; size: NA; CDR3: SASLAGYTDTQY
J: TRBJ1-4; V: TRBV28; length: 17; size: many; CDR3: ASSLSAGTGSDEREKLF
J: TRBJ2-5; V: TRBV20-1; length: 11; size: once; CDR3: SARLAGKHEQY
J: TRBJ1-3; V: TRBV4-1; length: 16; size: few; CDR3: ASSQELFFGASGNTIY
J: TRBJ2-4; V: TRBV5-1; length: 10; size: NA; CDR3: ARPVAKNIQY
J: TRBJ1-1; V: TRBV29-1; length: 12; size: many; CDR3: SVEGRMQGTEAF
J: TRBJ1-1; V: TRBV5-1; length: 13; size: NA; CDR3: ASSTGTGLLIEAF
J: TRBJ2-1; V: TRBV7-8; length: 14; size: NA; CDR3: ASSFLLAGRSDEQF
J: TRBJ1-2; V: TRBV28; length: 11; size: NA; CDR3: ASSFNRANGYT
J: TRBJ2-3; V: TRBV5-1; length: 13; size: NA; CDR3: ASSQRFTGVDTQY
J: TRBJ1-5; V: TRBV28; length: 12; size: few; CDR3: ASSPREPDQPQH
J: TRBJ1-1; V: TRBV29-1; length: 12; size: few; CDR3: SVARGGLSTEAF